The 24 T cell receptor beta chains reported below all come from one sample, sequenced in a study of CXCR3-negative and CXCR3-positive naive CD8 T cells. The TRB libraries of cDNA were built by UMI-labeled 5' RACE. TCRdb re-called the 5' RACE reads and shows each CDR3 protein once, DNA omitted. The sample has tens of thousands of distinct CDR3 sequences. Sequenced: memory CD8+ T cells from blood. The receptors originated from a human donor in good health. Some clones in this sample may be carry-over from other donors' samples.

V usage is TRBV6-5 and J usage is TRBJ2-6. CDR1 and CDR2 (germline): MNHEY, SVGAGI. The CDR3 length is 17 residues. CDR3 sequence: CASSPTDGNSGGNVLTF.

This sequence joins TRBV5-1 and TRBJ2-2; TCRdb indicates TRBD1, and absent DNA this call remains unverified. Germline loops: CDR1 SGHRS, CDR2 YFSETQ. The length of the CDR3 is 13 residues. This CDR3 is CASSLEGPGELFF.

The V call is TRBV29-1, the J call TRBJ2-1; TCRdb outputs TRBD1, but without DNA this stays unchecked. The CDR3 is 12 amino acids. CDR1 is SQVTM and CDR2 is ANQGSEA in the germline V gene. The CDR3 sequence is CSVLPEYNEQFF.

This chain connects TRBV29-1 to TRBJ2-1; the TRBD1 assignment by TCRdb is unverifiable without DNA. Germline V gives CDR1 SQVTM, CDR2 ANQGSEA. CDR3 length equals 16 residues. The CDR3 protein is CSIDGVGTGSLNEQFF.

The rearrangement links TRBV20-1 to TRBJ2-7; no DNA is available, so the TRBD1 call from TCRdb remains unchecked. Germline loops: CDR1 DFQATT, CDR2 SNEGSKA (reference sequence). The CDR3 runs to 15 residues. CDR3 residues: CSARERTATSYEQYF.

The rearrangement links TRBV7-9 to TRBJ1-1. This CDR3 has 13 amino acids. Germline loops: CDR1 SEHNR, CDR2 FQNEAQ (reference sequence). This CDR3 is CASSFEDNTEAFF.

The chain joins TRBV3-1 to TRBJ1-1; the TCRdb call, TRBD1, lacks DNA for checking. Germline CDR1 is LGHDT and CDR2 is YNNKEL (reference sequence). The CDR3 runs 16 residues. CDR3 sequence: CASSQGDGVMNTEAFF.

The gene calls are TRBV7-2 and TRBJ2-1; TCRdb indicates TRBD2, and absent DNA this call remains unverified. CDR1 is SGHTA, CDR2 FQGNSA, per germline. There are 16 residues in the CDR3. The CDR3: CASSLGLAGAGDEQFF.

This chain links TRBV7-8 with TRBJ2-5; TCRdb's assignment of TRBD2 cannot be checked, as there is no DNA. The CDR3 runs 16 residues. Germline-derived CDR1 and CDR2 are SGHVS and FQNEAQ. The CDR3: CASSQGGLAGRETQYF.

J is TRBJ1-2 and V is TRBV7-2; TCRdb's D gene call, TRBD1, goes unchecked for lack of DNA. The CDR3 has 12 residues. From germline, CDR1 is SGHTA and CDR2 FQGNSA. CDR3 amino acids: CASSMGGYGYTF. Looking up the rest from reference TRBV7-2 and TRBJ1-2 gives the full variable domain: GAGVSQSPSNKVTEKGKDVELRCDPISGHTALYWYRQSLGQGLEFLIYFQGNSAPDKSGLPSDRFSAERTGGSVSTLTIQRTQQEDSAVYLCASSMGGYGYTFGSGTRLTVV.

The chain is built from TRBV29-1 and TRBJ2-7; lacking DNA, the TRBD2 call made by TCRdb goes unchecked. There are 14 residues in the CDR3. Germline V gene lookup returns CDR1 SQVTM and CDR2 ANQGSEA. The CDR3 here is CSVEGGSNAYEQYF.

This sequence joins TRBV12-3 or TRBV12-4 and TRBJ2-1; TCRdb selects TRBD1, and the lack of DNA leaves this call unchecked. The CDR3 is 14 residues long. The CDR3 spells CASSDRASYNEQFF.

The gene calls are TRBV20-1 and TRBJ1-6; the TCRdb D gene call, TRBD1, has no DNA to confirm it. The CDR3 is made up of 15 amino acids. CDR1 is DFQATT and CDR2 is SNEGSKA in the germline V gene (reference sequence). The CDR3 region is CSAVTGETGNSPLHF.

This sequence joins TRBV29-1 and TRBJ2-7; lacking DNA, the TRBD2 call made by TCRdb goes unchecked. The CDR3 has 12 residues. Germline-derived CDR1 and CDR2 are SQVTM and ANQGSEA. The CDR3 is CSGGGGTYEQYF.

The chain uses TRBV20-1 and TRBJ2-1; the TCRdb call, TRBD2, lacks DNA for checking. CDR3 length equals 15 residues. Germline values: CDR1 DFQATT, CDR2 SNEGSKA (reference sequence). CDR3 protein: CSATSLAGDYNEQFF.

The chain uses TRBV6-1 and TRBJ1-3. The CDR3 sequence is 13 residues long. Germline assignment: CDR1 MNHNS and CDR2 SASEGT. The CDR3 sequence is CASSDWEGNTIYF.

V and J are TRBV20-1 and TRBJ1-1; TCRdb calls TRBD1, which cannot be checked without DNA. The CDR3 length is 15 residues. Germline V gives CDR1 DFQATT, CDR2 SNEGSKA (reference sequence). CDR3 in amino acids: CSASVQRLGDTEAFF.

The chain has TRBV5-6 and TRBJ2-7; TCRdb designates TRBD1, a call that cannot be tested without DNA. Germline V CDR1 and CDR2: SGHDT, YYEEEE. The CDR3 is 12 residues long. CDR3 sequence reads: CASSSPPGEQYF.

This chain connects TRBV12-3 or TRBV12-4 to TRBJ2-2; lacking DNA, the TRBD1 call made by TCRdb goes unchecked. The CDR3 loop spans 16 amino acids. CDR3 sequence reads: CASSPTGGRGTGELFF.

The chain employs TRBV7-2 and TRBJ2-1; TCRdb lists TRBD1, though no DNA is available to test this call. Germline CDR1 is SGHTA and CDR2 is FQGNSA. The CDR3 extends over 15 amino acids. CDR3 residues: CASSKGTGVWNEQFF. Drawing the rest from reference TRBV7-2 and TRBJ2-1, the complete variable domain is GAGVSQSPSNKVTEKGKDVELRCDPISGHTALYWYRQSLGQGLEFLIYFQGNSAPDKSGLPSDRFSAERTGGSVSTLTIQRTQQEDSAVYLCASSKGTGVWNEQFFGPGTRLTVL.

The CDR3 reads CASSQRQGYEQYF. The J gene is TRBJ2-7, the V gene TRBV4-3; TCRdb picks TRBD2, but there is no DNA to check that call. Germline V gives CDR1 LGHNA, CDR2 YSLEER. The CDR3 spans 13 residues.

V gene TRBV28 combines with J gene TRBJ2-7; TCRdb outputs TRBD1, but without DNA this stays unchecked. The length of the CDR3 is 13 residues. Per germline, CDR1 MDHEN and CDR2 SYDVKM. The CDR3 is CASMTETLYEQYF.

Here the CDR3 reads CASSQVRGSDGYTF. The chain employs TRBV4-2 and TRBJ1-2; the TCRdb call, TRBD1, lacks DNA for checking. The CDR3 is made up of 14 amino acids. Germline CDR1 LGHNA, CDR2 YNFKEQ.

The chain is built from TRBV12-3 or TRBV12-4 and TRBJ2-7; TCRdb's D call of TRBD1 is untestable without DNA. CDR3 length: 13 residues. CDR3 sequence: CASSPGTSNEQYF.